This TCR beta chain was observed in a study of tumor and adjacent non-tumor tissue in lung cancer. For the study at large: Patients were aged roughly 31 to 76, 10 men and about five women, stage I to III. Whole-study findings and limits: Normal lung showed higher cumulative top 100 clone frequency than tumor. Significantly higher TCR diversity was found in tumor than normal lung.

Details on this clonotype: Its antigen remains unknown. A much more abundant neighbour one base away suggests this may be a read error.

Germline CDR1 reads MNHNY; CDR2 reads SVGAGI (reference sequence). CDR3 length equals 12 residues. The template was RNA from unsorted bulk tissue. The normal lung tissue was taken more than 3 cm from the tumor edge. Donors were chemotherapy-naive, newly diagnosed lung cancer surgical patients in China, August–late 2014. The library came from three nested PCR rounds adapted from ARM-PCR protocols. TCRdb re-analysed the multiplex PCR reads in MiXCR, keeping a single row per CDR3 protein. The repertoire includes around 40,000 distinct CDR3 sequences, 60% of them detected once, and under 60% sits in the top ten.

The sample taken for sequencing was distant non-tumor lung tissue. The sequence was collected from a middle-aged man with non-small cell lung cancer. This sequence joins TRBV6-6 and TRBJ1-1; D might be TRBD1 (5 bases). The CDR3 sequence: CASSPHGTGAFF. The DNA for the CDR3 is TGTGCCAGCAGCCCTCACGGGACTGGAGCTTTCTTT.